These 18 T cell receptor beta chains originate from one sample sequenced in a study of identical twins. MiXCR, applied by TCRdb to the 5' RACE reads, yields one record per CDR3 protein. The table shows about 450,000 distinct CDR3 sequences, with approximately 17% occurring only once. Material for sequencing was naive T cells sorted from blood. Receptor source: a man in his forties or fifties in good health.

The J gene is TRBJ2-7, the V gene TRBV5-1; D is unclear. The CDR3 has 14 residues. The V gene lost 0 bases and the J gene lost 5 bases, with 12 bases spanning the gap. Germline CDR1 reads SGHRS; CDR2 reads YFSETQ. The CDR3 protein is CASSLEAPGHEQYF. Written as DNA, the CDR3 is TGCGCCAGCAGCTTGGAGGCCCCTGGGCACGAGCAGTACTTC.

The table lists this clonotype with many counts. The gene calls are TRBV7-2 and TRBJ2-2; no reliable D call. CDR1 and CDR2 from the germline V gene are SGHTA and FQGNSA. Trimming shortened V by 0 bases and J by 4 bases, and 9 bases separated the two germline ends. This CDR3 comprises 15 residues. The CDR3 sequence is CASSLAPSSTGELFF. The CDR3 DNA reads TGTGCCAGCAGCTTAGCCCCGTCCAGCACCGGGGAGCTGTTTTTT. Together with reference TRBV7-2 and TRBJ2-2, the CDR3 gives the full variable domain: GAGVSQSPSNKVTEKGKDVELRCDPISGHTALYWYRQSLGQGLEFLIYFQGNSAPDKSGLPSDRFSAERTGGSVSTLTIQRTQQEDSAVYLCASSLAPSSTGELFFGEGSRLTVL.

This sequence joins TRBV6-2 or TRBV6-3 and TRBJ2-1; 10 nucleotides agree with TRBD2. This CDR3 has 12 amino acids. Unmatched junction bases numbered 6, after V lost 6 bases and J lost 13 bases. Germline V gene data show CDR1 as MNHEY and CDR2 as SVGEGT. For the CDR3, the DNA is TGTGCCAGCAGGGATAGCGGGAGGATACAGTTCTTC. Its translation is CASRDSGRIQFF.

This clonotype came up a few times. The chain combines TRBV6-2 or TRBV6-3 with TRBJ2-7; D possibly corresponds to TRBD1 (5 bases). CDR1 is MNHEY and CDR2 is SVGEGT in the germline V gene. CDR3 length: 13 amino acids. V lost 2 bases to trimming and J lost 6 bases, with 11 bases between them. The CDR3: CASSYLQGGEQYF. CDR3 nucleotides: TGTGCCAGCAGTTACCTTCAGGGTGGCGAGCAGTACTTC.

The table lists this clonotype with many counts. This rearrangement joins TRBV5-1 to TRBJ1-5, with a possible D match to TRBD1 (5 bases). The CDR3 consists of 13 residues. Germline V gene lookup returns CDR1 SGHRS and CDR2 YFSETQ. V lost 0 bases and J 7 bases, leaving 8 bases between the germline ends. The chain's CDR3 is CASSLDGGQPQHF. CDR3 DNA sequence: TGCGCCAGCAGCTTGGACGGGGGGCAGCCCCAGCATTTT.

This chain joins TRBV28 and TRBJ2-2; TRBD1 is a possible D gene (6 bases). The CDR3 runs to 16 residues. Germline assignment: CDR1 MDHEN and CDR2 SYDVKM. Trimming removed 2 bases from V and 2 bases from J, with 12 bases in between. The chain's CDR3 is CASSLVGHPNTGELFF. DNA for the CDR3: TGTGCCAGCAGTTTAGTGGGACACCCTAACACCGGGGAGCTGTTTTTT.

The rearrangement uses TRBV29-1 and TRBJ2-5; tentatively, D is TRBD1 or TRBD2 (6 bases each). Germline V gene sequence: CDR1 SQVTM, CDR2 ANQGSEA. There are 12 residues in the CDR3. V lost 4 bases and J 5 bases, leaving 11 bases between the germline ends. CDR3 in DNA: TGCAGCGTTGGAGGGGGGTCTGAGACCCAGTACTTC. It translates to CSVGGGSETQYF.

This clonotype was recorded at least ten times. The chain links TRBV5-1 to TRBJ2-1; 8 nucleotides match TRBD2. Germline-derived CDR1 and CDR2 are SGHRS and YFSETQ. The junction had 9 bases not matched to a gene; V was cut back by 5 bases and J by 5 bases. The CDR3 contains 15 residues. The CDR3 DNA reads TGCGCCAGCAGGTTAACGGGAGGGTTGCACAATGAGCAGTTCTTC. Protein: CASRLTGGLHNEQFF.

The chain is built from TRBV4-3 and TRBJ1-5, with TRBD1 matching 7 bases. Germline-derived CDR1 and CDR2 are LGHNA and YSLEER. V lost 4 bases, J lost 8 bases, and 11 bases stayed unmatched. The CDR3 runs 15 residues. CDR3 residues: CASSPDRVTIEPQHF. The CDR3 region has the DNA TGCGCCAGCAGCCCTGACAGGGTCACAATCGAGCCCCAGCATTTT.

In its sample, this clonotype was seen many times. The junction does not match germline at one end; this may be a read error. The chain links TRBV5-6 to TRBJ2-7, with D uncertain. This CDR3 spans 13 amino acids. Per the germline V gene, CDR1 is SGHDT and CDR2 is YYEEEE. The CDR3: CASSLPGSHEQYF. Here the CDR3 DNA reads TGTGCCAGCAGCTTGCCTGGCTCCCACGAGCAGTACTTC.

This clonotype was detected many times. The rearrangement joins TRBV5-1 to TRBJ2-2; 8 bases map to TRBD2. Germline V lookup: CDR1 SGHRS, CDR2 YFSETQ. V was pared by 4 bases and J by 4 bases, with 3 bases of the junction left unmatched. The CDR3 contains 14 residues. CDR3 residues: CASSTTSATGELFF. The CDR3, as DNA: TGCGCCAGCAGCACGACTAGCGCCACCGGGGAGCTGTTTTTT.

This clonotype was recorded a few times. V usage is TRBV20-1 and J usage is TRBJ2-7; no definite D call. Germline V lookup: CDR1 DFQATT, CDR2 SNEGSKA (reference sequence). Trimming left V 0 bases short and J 3 bases short, with 3 bases between. This CDR3 comprises 11 residues. This CDR3 reads CSARDGYEQYF. The CDR3, as DNA: TGCAGTGCTAGAGACGGCTACGAGCAGTACTTC.

This clonotype has more than one count but fewer than ten. The J gene is TRBJ2-1, the V gene TRBV11-2, with D maybe TRBD2 (6 bases). The CDR3 has 12 residues. Germline V CDR1 and CDR2: SGHAT, FQNNGV. V lost 5 bases and J 9 bases, leaving 11 bases between the germline ends. The CDR3 reads CASSQGLLEQFF. Here the CDR3 DNA reads TGTGCCAGCAGCCAGGGACTGCTTGAGCAGTTCTTC.

This clonotype was seen ten or more times. The chain has TRBV25-1 and TRBJ2-7; D may correspond to TRBD1 or TRBD2 (6 bases each). Germline loops: CDR1 MGHDK, CDR2 SYGVNS. V was pared by 3 bases and J by 5 bases, with 23 bases between. This CDR3 region has 17 residues. CDR3 residues: CASSDVSGSGASNEQYF. Written as DNA, the CDR3 is TGTGCCAGCAGTGATGTCTCGGGTTCGGGGGCAAGCAACGAGCAGTACTTC.

This clonotype was picked up many times. The V and J genes are TRBV27 and TRBJ2-7; TRBD1 matches 9 bases. CDR1 is MNHEY, CDR2 SMNVEV, per germline (reference sequence). This CDR3 spans 16 amino acids. V lost 6 bases and J lost 2; bases outside the gene matches: 11. The CDR3 reads CASRHSTGQGPYEQYF. The CDR3 DNA sequence: TGTGCCAGCAGACATAGCACGGGACAGGGTCCCTACGAGCAGTACTTC.

This clonotype was detected only a few times. The genes are TRBV10-3 and TRBJ2-7; 11 nucleotides agree with TRBD2. J gave up 2 bases and V 6 bases, and 6 bases lay outside the gene matches. This CDR3 has 15 amino acids. Germline V gene sequence: CDR1 ENHRY, CDR2 SYGVKD. The CDR3 region has the DNA TGTGCCATCAGCCTCCGACTAGCGGGGACCTACGAGCAGTACTTC. Amino acids: CAISLRLAGTYEQYF.

The chain employs TRBV7-7 and TRBJ2-3, with 7 bases matching TRBD1. The CDR3 sequence is 15 residues long. The trim removed 6 bases at V and 0 bases at J, leaving 6 bases unmatched. From germline, CDR1 is SSHAT and CDR2 FNYEAQ (reference sequence). The CDR3 region is CASRPWTGSTDTQYF. DNA for the CDR3: TGTGCCAGCAGACCCTGGACAGGAAGCACAGATACGCAGTATTTT.

This chain connects TRBV7-6 to TRBJ2-5; 8 bases are a match to TRBD1. CDR1 is SGHVS and CDR2 is FNYEAQ in the germline V gene. V lost 5 bases, J lost 1 base, and 6 bases stayed unmatched. The CDR3 extends over 15 amino acids. The CDR3 sequence: CASSPGTGSQETQYF. CDR3 bases: TGTGCCAGCAGCCCCGGGACAGGAAGCCAAGAGACCCAGTACTTC.